These T cell receptor beta chains were read from a single sample in a study of blood T cell repertoires in COVID-19. Assay: immunoSEQ multiplex PCR; the TCRdb copy retains only in-frame clones and omits some. This table has 490,000 or so clones, roughly nine tenths appearing once. Sequenced input: PBMCs or T cells enriched from blood (not recorded which). These receptors all stem from a woman in her sixties who had recovered from COVID-19. Both conserved end residues are part of each CDR3. The order of the fields is clone size, D gene, V gene, J gene, CDR3 protein, CDR3 DNA. The D gene is left open where the match is weak. Size is stated for part of the rows, as once, few or many counts, or as a class when the clone is expanded.

-	-	TRBV10-3	TRBJ1-3	CAISDDRTNSGNTIYF	TGTGCCATCAGTGACGACAGAACGAACTCTGGAAACACCATATATTTT
-	-	TRBV4-2	TRBJ1-1	CASSVELNTEAFF	TGTGCCAGCAGCGTGGAGTTGAACACTGAAGCTTTCTTT
once	-	TRBV2	TRBJ1-1	CASKGGGWATEAFF	TGTGCCAGCAAGGGGGGAGGGTGGGCCACTGAAGCTTTCTTT
-	-	TRBV5-4	TRBJ1-4	CASSREPLVNEKLFF	TGTGCCAGCAGCCGGGAACCTCTAGTTAATGAAAAACTGTTTTTT
-	-	TRBV4-1	TRBJ1-5	CASSPTAASSSNQPQHF	TGCGCCAGCAGCCCCACAGCGGCTTCATCGAGCAATCAGCCCCAGCATTTT
-	TRBD2	TRBV5-1	TRBJ2-1	CASSLGLAGGQQFF	TGCGCCAGCAGCTTGGGGCTAGCGGGGGGCCAACAGTTCTTC
-	-	TRBV13	TRBJ1-2	CASSLVGRVRYGYTF	TGTGCCAGCAGCTTAGTAGGCAGGGTTCGCTATGGCTACACCTTC
-	TRBD1	TRBV25-1	TRBJ2-1	CASSDRDRGGDEQFF	TGTGCCAGCAGTGACCGGGACAGGGGGGGGGATGAGCAGTTCTTC
-	TRBD1	TRBV19	TRBJ1-1	CASSPGGLGPAEAFF	TGTGCCAGTAGTCCAGGGGGGTTGGGCCCGGCTGAAGCTTTCTTT
-	TRBD1	TRBV27	TRBJ1-2	CASSHGTGGFGYTF	TGTGCCAGCAGCCATGGGACAGGGGGCTTCGGCTACACCTTC
-	-	TRBV30	TRBJ2-2	CAWSGGTGELFF	TGTGCCTGGAGTGGAGGTACCGGGGAGCTGTTTTTT
once	-	TRBV7-2	TRBJ2-2	CASSLGWRGLNTGELFF	TGTGCCAGCAGCTTAGGTTGGCGGGGCTTGAACACCGGGGAGCTGTTTTTT
-	TRBD1	TRBV6-1	TRBJ1-5	CASSEMSQGVKPQHF	TGTGCCAGCAGTGAAATGTCCCAGGGGGTGAAGCCCCAGCATTTT
-	TRBD1	TRBV3-1/TRBV3-2	TRBJ2-1	CASSQATGTGAYNEQFF	TGTGCCAGCAGCCAAGCGACCGGGACAGGGGCTTACAATGAGCAGTTCTTC
-	-	TRBV6-2/TRBV6-3	TRBJ2-1	CASSSILTGNEQFF	TGTGCCAGCAGTTCCATCCTGACTGGGAATGAGCAGTTCTTC
-	-	TRBV29-1	TRBJ1-4	CSVALREGNEKLFF	TGCAGCGTTGCCCTCCGGGAAGGTAATGAAAAACTGTTTTTT
-	-	TRBV12-3/TRBV12-4	TRBJ1-1	CASSGGGTEAFF	TGTGCCAGCAGTGGCGGGGGCACTGAAGCTTTCTTT
once	TRBD1	TRBV5-4	TRBJ1-3	CASSLRGLASGNTIYF	TGTGCCAGCAGCCTCAGGGGGCTCGCCTCTGGAAACACCATATATTTT
-	TRBD1	TRBV3-1/TRBV3-2	TRBJ1-2	CASSPRGQENYGYTF	TGTGCCAGCAGCCCTAGGGGACAGGAAAACTATGGCTACACCTTC
-	-	TRBV7-9	TRBJ2-7	CASSLDREEQYF	TGTGCCAGCAGCCTCGATCGGGAAGAGCAGTACTTC
-	-	TRBV12-3/TRBV12-4	TRBJ1-2	CASSLASTYGYTF	TGTGCCAGCAGTTTGGCCAGTACCTATGGCTACACCTTC
-	-	TRBV18	TRBJ2-3	CASSPPGGLTDTQYF	TGTGCCAGCTCACCACCGGGGGGGCTGACAGATACGCAGTATTTT
few	TRBD1	TRBV2	TRBJ1-5	CASSGQGVGNQPQHF	TGTGCCAGCAGCGGACAGGGGGTGGGCAATCAGCCCCAGCATTTT
-	TRBD1	TRBV28	TRBJ1-6	CASSTGQGDNSPLHF	TGTGCCAGCAGTACCGGACAGGGTGATAATTCACCCCTCCACTTT
once	TRBD1	TRBV11-2	TRBJ2-2	CASSPRTGNTGELFF	TGTGCCAGCAGCCCCCGGACAGGGAACACCGGGGAGCTGTTTTTT
few	-	TRBV29-1	TRBJ1-1	CSVVYLRAMNTEAFF	TGCAGCGTTGTTTATCTGAGGGCCATGAACACTGAAGCTTTCTTT
-	-	TRBV3-1/TRBV3-2	TRBJ1-4	CASSQAGKLFF	TGTGCCAGCAGCCAAGCGGGGAAACTGTTTTTT
once	-	TRBV27	TRBJ2-6	CASGPGTPTSGANVLTF	TGTGCCAGCGGTCCCGGGACACCTACCTCTGGGGCCAACGTCCTGACTTTC
-	-	TRBV6-6	TRBJ1-5	CASSLLSGTNQPQHF	TGTGCCAGCAGCCTTCTCTCAGGAACCAATCAGCCCCAGCATTTT
-	-	TRBV14	TRBJ2-3	CASSQGVSARLGAQYF	TGTGCCAGCAGCCAAGGCGTATCCGCAAGGCTAGGTGCGCAGTATTTT
-	TRBD1	TRBV30	TRBJ1-4	CAWSVAGGNEKLFF	TGTGCCTGGAGTGTGGCAGGGGGGAATGAAAAACTGTTTTTT
-	-	TRBV9	TRBJ1-3	CASSAPGDTIYF	TGTGCCAGCAGCGCCCCGGGGGACACCATATATTTT
-	-	TRBV5-1	TRBJ1-3	CASSLAAGAISGNTIYF	TGCGCCAGCAGCTTGGCAGCAGGGGCGATATCTGGAAACACCATATATTTT
-	TRBD1	TRBV7-2	TRBJ1-1	CASSGGQGSFAAFF	TGTGCCAGCAGCGGAGGACAGGGGAGTTTTGCAGCTTTCTTT
-	-	TRBV18	TRBJ2-2	CASSRQAFNTGELFF	TGTGCCAGCTCGCGACAGGCCTTTAACACCGGGGAGCTGTTTTTT
-	TRBD1	TRBV3-1/TRBV3-2	TRBJ2-1	CASSQGGTDNEQFF	TGTGCCAGCAGCCAAGGGGGGACAGACAATGAGCAGTTCTTC
-	-	TRBV29-1	TRBJ1-1	CSVVSYINTEAFF	TGCAGCGTCGTGTCCTATATAAACACTGAAGCTTTCTTT
few	TRBD1	TRBV4-1	TRBJ1-1	CASSPGQGGTEAFF	TGCGCCAGCAGCCCTGGACAGGGGGGAACTGAAGCTTTCTTT
-	-	TRBV6-5	TRBJ2-6	CASSYVLSGANVLTF	TGTGCCAGCAGTTACGTGTTATCCGGGGCCAACGTCCTGACTTTC
-	TRBD1	TRBV23-1	TRBJ2-1	CASGIVRGLYNEQFF	TGCGCCAGCGGAATAGTGAGGGGGCTTTACAATGAGCAGTTCTTC
few	TRBD1	TRBV9	TRBJ1-2	CASSFLGTGEGYTF	TGTGCCAGCAGCTTTTTAGGGACAGGGGAAGGCTACACCTTC
few	-	TRBV9	TRBJ1-2	CASSVGEAYGYTF	TGTGCCAGCAGCGTAGGGGAGGCTTATGGCTACACCTTC
-	TRBD2	TRBV10-3	TRBJ2-7	CASGTSGGPTYEQYF	TGTGCCAGTGGGACTAGCGGGGGCCCAACCTACGAGCAGTACTTC
-	TRBD1	TRBV5-1	TRBJ2-1	CASTSGTAYNEQFF	TGCGCCAGCACCTCCGGGACAGCTTACAATGAGCAGTTCTTC
-	-	TRBV6-6	TRBJ1-5	CASSYSISSNQPQHF	TGTGCCAGCAGTTACTCTATTTCGAGCAATCAGCCCCAGCATTTT
once	-	TRBV4-1	TRBJ2-3	CASSPMGGDTQYF	TGCGCCAGCAGCCCTATGGGGGGAGATACGCAGTATTTT
-	-	TRBV29-1	TRBJ2-3	CSATGPSTDTQYF	TGCAGCGCTACCGGTCCTAGCACAGATACGCAGTATTTT
-	-	TRBV19	TRBJ1-4	CASGYVGAATNEKLFF	TGTGCCAGTGGCTATGTGGGGGCCGCAACTAATGAAAAACTGTTTTTT
-	-	TRBV2	TRBJ1-2	CASARGSYGYTF	TGTGCCAGCGCCCGGGGGTCCTATGGCTACACCTTC
-	TRBD1	TRBV2	TRBJ1-6	CASTTSTGGNSPLHF	TGTGCCAGCACGACCTCGACAGGGGGTAATTCACCCCTCCACTTT
-	-	TRBV4-1	TRBJ1-4	CASSQVAQGREKLFF	TGCGCCAGCAGCCAAGTGGCCCAGGGGCGTGAAAAACTGTTTTTT
once	-	TRBV28	TRBJ1-5	CAIANGGNQPQHF	TGTGCCATTGCAAATGGGGGGAATCAGCCCCAGCATTTT
-	TRBD1	TRBV2	TRBJ1-4	CASRWGQGIPNEKLFF	TGTGCCAGCAGGTGGGGACAGGGCATTCCTAATGAAAAACTGTTTTTT
-	TRBD1	TRBV19	TRBJ1-1	CASRRPGQGLEAFF	TGTGCCAGTAGACGTCCGGGACAGGGACTTGAAGCTTTCTTT
-	TRBD2	TRBV5-6	TRBJ2-1	CASSWREGDEQFF	TGTGCCAGCAGCTGGCGGGAGGGCGATGAGCAGTTCTTC
-	TRBD2	TRBV11-3	TRBJ2-1	CASSAGTSGSNEQFF	TGTGCCAGCAGCGCCGGGACTAGCGGGAGCAATGAGCAGTTCTTC
-	TRBD1	TRBV18	TRBJ1-3	CASSPGTGISGNTIYF	TGTGCCAGCTCACCAGGGACAGGGATCTCTGGAAACACCATATATTTT
once	-	TRBV10-1	TRBJ2-2	CASRPGGNTGELFF	TGCGCCAGCCGGCCCGGGGGGAACACCGGGGAGCTGTTTTTT
-	TRBD1	TRBV25-1	TRBJ1-2	CASSRTGSLYGYTF	TGTGCCAGCTCAAGGACAGGGAGTCTATATGGCTACACCTTC